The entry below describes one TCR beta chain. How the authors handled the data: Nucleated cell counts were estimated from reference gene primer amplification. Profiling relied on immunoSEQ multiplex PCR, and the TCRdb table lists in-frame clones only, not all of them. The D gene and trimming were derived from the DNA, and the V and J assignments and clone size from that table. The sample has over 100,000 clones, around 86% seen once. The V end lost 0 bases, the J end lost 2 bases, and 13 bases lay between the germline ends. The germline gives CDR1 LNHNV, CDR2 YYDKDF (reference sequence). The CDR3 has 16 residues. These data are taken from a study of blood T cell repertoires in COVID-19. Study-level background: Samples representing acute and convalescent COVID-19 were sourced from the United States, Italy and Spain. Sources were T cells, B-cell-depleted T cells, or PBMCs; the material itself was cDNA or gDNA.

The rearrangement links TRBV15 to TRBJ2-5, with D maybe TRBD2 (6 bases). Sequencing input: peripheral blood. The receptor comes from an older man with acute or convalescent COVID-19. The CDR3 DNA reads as TGTGCCACCAGCAGAGATCCGGGAGCCGTACAAGAGACCCAGTACTTC. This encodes CATSRDPGAVQETQYF.